What follows are 18 T cell receptor beta chains derived from one specimen sequenced in a study of glioma-infiltrating T cells. Amplification of TCR alpha and beta CDR3 regions from RNA used iRepertoire nested multiplex PCR. TCRdb reprocessed the multiplex PCR reads via MiXCR and lists one record per CDR3 protein. The table lists roughly 350,000 distinct CDR3 sequences, roughly two fifths of them singletons, with around 12% in the top ten. Sequencing was carried out using glioma tissue, nonneoplastic brain tissue, or PBMCs (not recorded which). The receptors shown here come from a human donor with low-grade glioma or glioblastoma, undergoing nonglioma brain surgery, or in good health (not recorded which).

This clonotype was detected only a few times. V usage is TRBV4-3 and J usage is TRBJ2-2; TRBD2 matches at 13 bases. Germline CDR1 LGHNA, CDR2 YSLEER. The CDR3 contains 18 residues. V lost 4 bases and J lost 6; bases outside the gene matches: 11. The CDR3 DNA is TGCGCCAGCAGCCGCGTAACCGGGACTAGCGGGATACCCGGGGAGCTGTTTTTT. This encodes CASSRVTGTSGIPGELFF.

Remarks on this clonotype: A read error may explain this, as a much larger clone is one base away. The chain combines TRBV20-1 with TRBJ1-3; D remains ambiguous. V dropped 6 bases and J dropped 3 bases, with 9 bases sitting between them. Germline V lookup: CDR1 DFQATT, CDR2 SNEGSKA (reference sequence). The CDR3 length is 12 residues. The CDR3 loop is CSASSCGNTIYF. CDR3 sequence (DNA): TGCAGTGCGTCAAGCTGTGGAAACACCATATATTTT.

This chain links TRBV20-1 with TRBJ2-7; D remains ambiguous. With 6 bases removed from V and 4 bases from J, the gap between germline ends came to 10 bases. The CDR3 contains 11 residues. Germline V CDR1 and CDR2: DFQATT, SNEGSKA (reference sequence). This CDR3 reads CSATTGYEQYF. CDR3 in DNA: TGCAGTGCAACGACTGGGTACGAGCAGTACTTC.

This clonotype was counted a few times. V is TRBV20-1 and J is TRBJ2-5, with D possibly TRBD1 on 6 matching bases. The CDR3 is 13 amino acids. Looked up from germline, CDR1 is DFQATT and CDR2 is SNEGSKA (reference sequence). V lost 6 bases, J lost 5 bases, and 16 bases lay in between. CDR3 region: CSARTAGIETQYF. The CDR3 nucleotides read TGCAGTGCCCGGACAGCCGGCATTGAGACCCAGTACTTC.

The J gene is TRBJ2-3, the V gene TRBV4-3, with D possibly matching TRBD1 (6 bases). The germline gives CDR1 LGHNA, CDR2 YSLEER. V gave up 4 bases and J gave up 0 bases, with 14 bases separating them. This CDR3 contains 16 residues. CDR3 region: CASSLGTGWSTDTQYF. The CDR3 region has the DNA TGCGCCAGCAGCCTGGGAACAGGGTGGAGCACAGATACGCAGTATTTT.

There are a few counts of this clonotype. The rearrangement joins TRBV28 to TRBJ2-1, with TRBD2 identical over 9 bases. This CDR3 has 14 residues. From germline, CDR1 is MDHEN and CDR2 SYDVKM. After removal of 3 bases from V and 6 bases from J, the junction contained 3 bases not matched to a gene. The CDR3 sequence: CASSLSLAGNEQFF. The CDR3 DNA reads TGTGCCAGCAGTTTGTCACTAGCGGGCAATGAGCAGTTCTTC.

Note on this clonotype: This sequence may be a read error, since a much larger clone differs from it by one base. The chain is built from TRBV27 and TRBJ1-1, with no clear D. Germline V CDR1 and CDR2: MNHEY, SMNVEV (reference sequence). The V end was cut by 0 bases, the J end by 1 base, with 9 bases between. CDR3 length equals 15 residues. CDR3 bases: TGTGCCAGCAGTTTATCAGAGAGCGGGAACACTGAAGCTTTCTTT. It specifies CASSLSESGNTEAFF.

The chain combines TRBV9 with TRBJ1-5, with TRBD1 as a possible D gene (5 bases). Trimming cost V 0 bases and J 2 bases, with 6 bases left between them. This CDR3 region has 14 residues. Germline V gene sequence: CDR1 SGDLS, CDR2 YYNGEE. DNA for the CDR3: TGTGCCAGCAGCGTAGGGGGGGGCAATCAGCCCCAGCATTTT. Encoded protein: CASSVGGGNQPQHF.

This clonotype was picked up a small number of times. This rearrangement joins TRBV7-2 to TRBJ1-1; D call uncertain. Trimming removed 4 bases from V and 1 base from J, with 7 bases in between. Germline CDR1 and CDR2: SGHTA and FQGNSA. CDR3 length: 13 residues. The CDR3 reads CASSSLPNTEAFF. CDR3 nucleotides: TGTGCCAGCAGCTCCCTCCCGAACACTGAAGCTTTCTTT.

The chain carries TRBV4-1 and TRBJ1-2; D is perhaps TRBD1 (5 bases). Germline V gives CDR1 MGHRA, CDR2 YSYEKL. V lost 5 bases and J lost 5, with 15 bases in between. The CDR3 is 14 amino acids. The DNA of the CDR3 is TGCGCCAGCAGCTCTCGGGAGGGGCGGTATGGCTACACCTTC. Translation gives CASSSREGRYGYTF.

This clonotype appeared a few times. The chain combines TRBV28 with TRBJ2-7; tentative D call: TRBD1 (5 bases). In germline, CDR1 is MDHEN, CDR2 SYDVKM. CDR3 length: 16 amino acids. With 2 bases removed from V and 2 bases from J, the gap between germline ends came to 16 bases. CDR3 loop: CASSLGATAVTYEQYF. The CDR3, as DNA: TGTGCCAGCAGTTTAGGGGCGACAGCCGTAACCTACGAGCAGTACTTC.

The V gene is TRBV28, the J gene TRBJ1-1; 7 nucleotides agree with TRBD1. J gave up 1 base and V 8 bases, and 10 bases lay outside the gene matches. CDR3 size: 15 residues. Germline V gene lookup returns CDR1 MDHEN and CDR2 SYDVKM. CDR3 DNA: TGTGCCAGCTCTTCGCCGGGACAGCAGAACACTGAAGCTTTCTTT. It specifies CASSSPGQQNTEAFF.

This chain uses TRBV2 with TRBJ2-5; TRBD2 is a possible D gene (7 bases). Germline CDR1 and CDR2: SNHLY and FYNNEI. The CDR3 extends over 15 amino acids. Between the trimmed V and J ends, which lost 3 bases and 5 bases, there was a span of 16 bases. The chain's CDR3 is CASSDFRGARETQYF. CDR3 DNA: TGTGCCAGCAGTGATTTTCGGGGGGCAAGGGAGACCCAGTACTTC.

This chain uses TRBV28 with TRBJ2-2, with D maybe TRBD1 (7 bases). The CDR3 is made up of 16 amino acids. The V gene's germline CDR1 is MDHEN and CDR2 SYDVKM. V was shortened by 2 bases and J by 5 bases, with 15 bases between the two germline ends. Here the CDR3 reads CASSLLGRGRTGELFF. In DNA, the CDR3 is TGTGCCAGCAGTTTACTTGGCAGGGGGAGGACCGGGGAGCTGTTTTTT.

In its sample, this clonotype was seen many times. The chain is built from TRBV6-1 and TRBJ1-4; tentative D call: TRBD1 (6 bases). The V end lost 5 bases, the J end lost 4 bases, and 11 bases lay between the germline ends. CDR3 length equals 14 residues. Germline-derived CDR1 and CDR2 are MNHNS and SASEGT. CDR3 residues: CASSTGLFNEKLFF. CDR3 DNA: TGTGCCAGCAGTACAGGGCTCTTTAATGAAAAACTGTTTTTT.

At least ten counts were recorded for this clonotype. The V call is TRBV2, the J call TRBJ2-2; no clear D gene. Germline V gene data show CDR1 as SNHLY and CDR2 as FYNNEI. Trimming removed 6 bases at V and 7 bases at J, with 6 bases between. The CDR3 loop spans 11 amino acids. CDR3 sequence (DNA): TGTGCCAGCAGACTGGACGGGGAGCTGTTTTTT. It is translated as CASRLDGELFF.

This clonotype was recorded a few times. The chain uses TRBV27 and TRBJ2-6, with 13 bases identical to TRBD2. After removal of 7 bases from V and 3 bases from J, the junction contained 12 bases not matched to a gene. The CDR3 covers 19 residues. In germline, CDR1 is MNHEY, CDR2 SMNVEV (reference sequence). In DNA, the CDR3 is TGTGCCAGCACCGGTTCCCTAGGACTAGCGGGAGTTGGGGCCAACGTCCTGACTTTC. Residues: CASTGSLGLAGVGANVLTF.

Ten or more counts support this clonotype. The chain links TRBV25-1 to TRBJ1-5, with a weak D call TRBD1 (6 bases). The germline CDR1 and CDR2 sequences are MGHDK and SYGVNS. The length of the CDR3 is 15 residues. The V gene lost 5 bases and the J gene lost 2 bases, with 13 bases spanning the gap. CDR3: CASSSTGLGNQPQHF. The CDR3 DNA is TGTGCCAGCAGTTCAACAGGGTTGGGCAATCAGCCCCAGCATTTT.